This T cell receptor (beta chain) came from a study of cytomegalovirus exposure and HLA in healthy donors. PCR used 60 Vbeta primers and 13 Jbeta primers. TCRdb's table, derived via immunoSEQ multiplex PCR, lists solely in-frame clones and lacks some. The sample holds some 180,000 clones, 82% seen once. CDR3 size: 16 residues. Per germline, CDR1 SGHTA and CDR2 FQGNSA. Trimming shortened V by 5 bases and J by 4 bases, and 20 bases separated the two germline ends. This clonotype was sampled from a man aged 35-49 years in good health and CMV-seronegative. Material for sequencing was PBMCs. The chain employs TRBV7-2 and TRBJ2-5, with a possible D match to TRBD2 (7 bases). CDR3 loop: CASSKGGGMGVETQYF. CDR3 DNA: TGTGCCAGCAGCAAGGGAGGGGGTATGGGTGTAGAGACCCAGTACTTC.